These 22 T cell receptor beta chains were all obtained from the same sample, sequenced in a study of T cell responses to AZD1222 COVID-19 vaccine. Here immunoSEQ multiplex PCR was the method, and the copy in TCRdb shows in-frame clones only, minus some. The data hold 99,000 or so clones, with around nine tenths observed a single time. This material consisted of peripheral blood, taken on day 0 of AZD1222 vaccination. These TCRs come from an adult in good health.

The V and J genes are TRBV7-9 and TRBJ2-7; TRBD1 matches at 9 bases. Losses at the gene ends were 7 bases for V and 3 bases for J; bases not matched to a gene: 13. The CDR3 extends over 16 amino acids. Germline assignment: CDR1 SEHNR and CDR2 FQNEAQ (reference sequence). The CDR3 DNA reads TGTGCCAGCACCTTTAGTGGGGGACAGGGCGACTACGAGCAGTACTTC. Its protein product is CASTFSGGQGDYEQYF.

The sample holds a few counts of this clone. The gene calls are TRBV30 and TRBJ1-5; tentative D call: TRBD1 (5 bases). The germline CDR1 and CDR2 sequences are GTSNPN and SVGIG (reference sequence). Between the trimmed V and J ends, which lost 1 base and 4 bases, there was a span of 14 bases. The CDR3 loop spans 15 amino acids. CDR3 nucleotide sequence: TGTGCCTGGAGTGCAGGGTCAAGCCCAAATCAGCCCCAGCATTTT. Its translation: CAWSAGSSPNQPQHF. Variable domain in full (rest from reference TRBV30 and TRBJ1-5): SQTIHQWPATLVQPVGSPLSLECTVEGTSNPNLYWYRQAAGRGLQLLFYSVGIGQISSEVPQNLSASRPQDRQFILSSKKLLLSDSGFYLCAWSAGSSPNQPQHFGDGTRLSIL.

This chain connects TRBV18 to TRBJ2-7; tentatively, D is TRBD2 (6 bases). The germline gives CDR1 KGHSH, CDR2 LQKENI. CDR3 length: 15 amino acids. Trimming cost V 0 bases and J 3 bases, with 12 bases left between them. This CDR3 reads CASSPPAGRLYEQYF. DNA for the CDR3: TGTGCCAGCTCACCACCGGCGGGACGACTCTACGAGCAGTACTTC.

The chain couples TRBV28 to TRBJ1-2; D is unclear. CDR3 length: 13 residues. CDR1 and CDR2 (germline): MDHEN, SYDVKM. Trimming removed 3 bases at V and 5 bases at J, with 10 bases between. This CDR3 reads CASSFGRGYGYTF. The CDR3 nucleotides read TGTGCCAGCAGTTTTGGCCGGGGATATGGCTACACCTTC.

This sequence joins TRBV11-2 and TRBJ2-2, with 8 nucleotides matching TRBD2. V lost 5 bases and J lost 4; bases outside the gene matches: 12. CDR3 length: 17 residues. The V gene's germline CDR1 is SGHAT and CDR2 FQNNGV. CDR3 residues: CASSHRPGLGGTGELFF. The DNA for the CDR3 is TGTGCCAGCAGCCACAGACCGGGACTAGGGGGCACCGGGGAGCTGTTTTTT.

The chain links TRBV6-5 to TRBJ2-3; possible D gene TRBD2, 5 bases. Germline V gene data show CDR1 as MNHEY and CDR2 as SVGAGI. V was clipped by 0 bases and J by 4 bases, with 14 bases between them. The CDR3 is 16 amino acids. CDR3 sequence: CASSYSFPGMADTQYF. CDR3 in DNA: TGTGCCAGCAGTTACTCTTTTCCGGGGATGGCAGATACGCAGTATTTT.

The J gene is TRBJ1-3, the V gene TRBV5-5; D uncertain. Germline CDR1 SGHKS, CDR2 YYEKEE (reference sequence). The CDR3 contains 12 residues. Deletions cut 2 bases from V and 4 bases from J, with 4 bases between. CDR3 in amino acids: CASSFLGNTIYF. CDR3 nucleotides: TGTGCCAGCAGCTTTCTGGGAAACACCATATATTTT.

CDR3 amino acids: CASSLGSDYEQYF. Here the CDR3 DNA reads TGTGCCAGCAGTTTGGGTAGCGACTACGAGCAGTACTTC. The chain joins TRBV12-3 or TRBV12-4 to TRBJ2-7; D possibly corresponds to TRBD2 (5 bases). The CDR3 covers 13 residues. The ends were cut back, 3 bases at V and 3 bases at J, with 9 bases in the middle.

This clone came up once. The gene calls are TRBV7-8 and TRBJ1-4, with D possibly matching TRBD1 (6 bases). Germline CDR1 and CDR2: SGHVS and FQNEAQ. V lost 7 bases, J lost 5 bases, and 17 bases lay in between. The CDR3 covers 15 residues. CDR3 DNA: TGTGCCAGCAACCAACAGGGAGGGGAAAATGAAAAACTGTTTTTT. Its protein product is CASNQQGGENEKLFF. The complete variable domain, with remaining parts taken from reference TRBV7-8 and TRBJ1-4, reads GAGVSQSPRYKVAKRGQDVALRCDPISGHVSLFWYQQALGQGPEFLTYFQNEAQLDKSGLPSDRFFAERPEGSVSTLKIQRTQQEDSAVYLCASNQQGGENEKLFFGSGTQLSVL.

The rearrangement uses TRBV5-1 and TRBJ1-1; D possibly corresponds to TRBD1 (5 bases). With 4 bases removed from V and 0 bases from J, the gap between germline ends came to 10 bases. The CDR3 length is 14 residues. Germline CDR1 and CDR2: SGHRS and YFSETQ. The CDR3 protein is CASSNTGVNTEAFF. The CDR3 region has the DNA TGCGCCAGCAGCAACACAGGAGTGAACACTGAAGCTTTCTTT.

The chain employs TRBV5-1 and TRBJ2-7, with TRBD2 identical over 12 bases. Losses at the gene ends were 2 bases for V and 2 bases for J; bases not matched to a gene: 8. Germline lookup yields CDR1 SGHRS and CDR2 YFSETQ. The CDR3 is made up of 17 amino acids. The CDR3 nucleotides read TGCGCCAGCAGCTTTGCTAGCGGGAGGGTAGGGACCTACGAGCAGTACTTC. It encodes CASSFASGRVGTYEQYF.

This sequence joins TRBV28 and TRBJ1-2, with TRBD1 identical over 7 bases. The CDR3 is made up of 12 amino acids. The germline CDR1 and CDR2 sequences are MDHEN and SYDVKM. Trimming at V came to 6 bases and at J to 8 bases, leaving 6 bases not matched to a gene. The CDR3 region is CASRLTGRGYTF. For the CDR3, the DNA is TGTGCCAGCAGGCTGACAGGGCGAGGCTACACCTTC.

J is TRBJ1-5 and V is TRBV4-1, with D maybe TRBD1 (6 bases). The germline gives CDR1 MGHRA, CDR2 YSYEKL. With 0 bases removed from V and 4 bases from J, the gap between germline ends came to 13 bases. CDR3 length equals 16 residues. CDR3 nucleotides: TGCGCCAGCAGCCAAGATCCACCAGGGACAAATCAGCCCCAGCATTTT. Its translation: CASSQDPPGTNQPQHF.

This clone has only a few counts. The chain links TRBV5-5 to TRBJ1-5; D is unresolved. The CDR3 extends over 13 amino acids. In germline, CDR1 is SGHKS, CDR2 YYEKEE (reference sequence). V lost 0 bases to trimming and J lost 9 bases, with 10 bases between them. As DNA, the CDR3 is TGTGCCAGCAGCTTGGATCCCACCGCGCCCCAGCATTTT. This translates into CASSLDPTAPQHF.

The V gene is TRBV15, the J gene TRBJ2-3; 7 positions match TRBD2. This CDR3 contains 15 residues. Germline loops: CDR1 LNHNV, CDR2 YYDKDF (reference sequence). V was clipped by 1 base and J by 2 bases; unmatched bases: 3. As DNA, the CDR3 is TGTGCCACCAGCAGAGGGACTAGTTCCACAGATACGCAGTATTTT. Translating it yields CATSRGTSSTDTQYF.

A remark on this clone: One end of the junction does not line up with germline, which may come from a read error. The rearrangement uses TRBV3-1 (or the pseudogene TRBV3-2) and TRBJ2-1; 10 bases are a match to TRBD1. CDR3 length equals 11 residues. Germline V lookup: CDR1 LGHDT, CDR2 YNNKEL (reference sequence). Here the CDR3 reads CASSLDRGLLF. CDR3 coding DNA: TGTGCCAGCAGCCTCGACAGGGGGCTACTCTTC.

The genes are TRBV20-1 and TRBJ2-7, with 9 bases fitting TRBD2. Germline values: CDR1 DFQATT, CDR2 SNEGSKA (reference sequence). J lost 3 bases, V lost 3 bases, and 12 bases had no gene match. The CDR3 covers 16 residues. CDR3 sequence (DNA): TGCAGTGCTAGTAGAGGGGGCCTAGCGGGACGCTACGAGCAGTACTTC. Encoded protein: CSASRGGLAGRYEQYF.

A few counts support this clone. The chain recombines TRBV7-9 with TRBJ2-7; no clear D gene. Germline values: CDR1 SEHNR, CDR2 FQNEAQ (reference sequence). V was clipped by 0 bases and J by 0 bases, with 18 bases between them. This CDR3 spans 18 amino acids. The CDR3 DNA is TGTGCCAGCAGCTTAGCCGTATTGGTTCCCAGAGACTCCTACGAGCAGTACTTC. This gives the protein CASSLAVLVPRDSYEQYF.

This clone appeared a single time. This rearrangement joins TRBV11-2 to TRBJ2-5, with D maybe TRBD2 (6 bases). The CDR3 consists of 11 residues. In germline, CDR1 is SGHAT, CDR2 FQNNGV. V lost 5 bases, J lost 5 bases, and 6 bases lay in between. CDR3 loop: CASSRGETQYF. The CDR3 coding sequence is TGTGCCAGCAGCCGGGGGGAGACCCAGTACTTC. The variable domain in full, with the rest retrieved from reference TRBV11-2 and TRBJ2-5, is EAGVAQSPRYKIIEKRQSVAFWCNPISGHATLYWYQQILGQGPKLLIQFQNNGVVDDSQLPKDRFSAERLKGVDSTLKIQPAKLEDSAVYLCASSRGETQYFGPGTRLLVL.

As regards this clone: The sample holds other DNA sequences that translate to the same CDR3. The chain couples TRBV14 to TRBJ2-5; 9 bases match TRBD1. Per the germline V gene, CDR1 is SGHDN and CDR2 is FVKESK. The CDR3 extends over 14 amino acids. V gave up 3 bases and J gave up 5 bases; unmatched junction bases: 4. CDR3 loop: CASSQDRGLETQYF. The CDR3 bases are TGTGCCAGCAGCCAGGACAGGGGTTTGGAGACCCAGTACTTC.

The genes are TRBV7-6 and TRBJ1-6; TRBD1 agrees at 9 bases. The germline V gene has CDR1 SGHVS and CDR2 FNYEAQ. There are 14 residues in the CDR3. Trimming removed 4 bases from V and 8 bases from J; junction bases left unmatched: 3. CDR3 DNA sequence: TGTGCCAGCAGCTCGGGACAGGGTGATTCACCCCTCCACTTT. Protein sequence: CASSSGQGDSPLHF.

In this sample, this clone is medium-sized (0.01 to 0.1%). This rearrangement joins TRBV19 to TRBJ1-5; 8 bases agree with TRBD1. There are 12 residues in the CDR3. The V gene's germline CDR1 is LNHDA and CDR2 SQIVND (reference sequence). J gave up 7 bases and V 7 bases, and 3 bases lay outside the gene matches. This CDR3 reads CASTSGGQPQHF. The CDR3 DNA sequence: TGTGCCAGTACCTCAGGGGGCCAGCCCCAGCATTTT. Drawing the rest from reference TRBV19 and TRBJ1-5, the complete variable domain is DGGITQSPKYLFRKEGQNVTLSCEQNLNHDAMYWYRQDPGQGLRLIYYSQIVNDFQKGDIAEGYSVSREKKESFPLTVTSAQKNPTAFYLCASTSGGQPQHFGDGTRLSIL.